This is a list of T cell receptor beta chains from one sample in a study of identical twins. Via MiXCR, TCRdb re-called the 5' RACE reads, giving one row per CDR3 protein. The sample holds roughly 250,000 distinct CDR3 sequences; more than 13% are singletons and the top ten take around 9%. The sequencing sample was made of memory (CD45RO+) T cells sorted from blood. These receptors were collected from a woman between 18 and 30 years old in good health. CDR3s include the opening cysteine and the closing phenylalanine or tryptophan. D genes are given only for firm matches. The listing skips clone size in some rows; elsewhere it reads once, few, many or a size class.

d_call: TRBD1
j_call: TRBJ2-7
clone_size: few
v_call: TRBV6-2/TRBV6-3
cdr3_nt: TGTGCCAGCAGTTCGAGAAACAGGGGGAGGGAGCAGTACTTC
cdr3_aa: CASSSRNRGREQYF

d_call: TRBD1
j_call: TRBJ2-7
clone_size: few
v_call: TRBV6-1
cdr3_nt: TGTGCCAGCAGCCTGACAGGGTTTGGCTACGAGCAGTACTTC
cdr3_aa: CASSLTGFGYEQYF

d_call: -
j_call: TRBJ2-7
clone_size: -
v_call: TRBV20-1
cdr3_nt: TGCAGTGCTAGAGATCGGGGGAGGGGGTACGAGCAGTACTTC
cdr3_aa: CSARDRGRGYEQYF

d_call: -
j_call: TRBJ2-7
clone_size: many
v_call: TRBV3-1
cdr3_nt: TGTGCCAGCAGCCAGGGCGAGGTCGGCGAGCAGTACTTC
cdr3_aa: CASSQGEVGEQYF

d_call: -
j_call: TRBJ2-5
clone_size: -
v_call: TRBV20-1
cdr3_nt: TGCAGTGCTAGTGACCGGGGGAGCAGAGAGACCCAGTACTTC
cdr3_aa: CSASDRGSRETQYF

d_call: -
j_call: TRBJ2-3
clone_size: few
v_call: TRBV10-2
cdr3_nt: TGCGCCAGCTCACTAGGACAGTGGGCCACAGATACGCAGTATTTT
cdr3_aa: CASSLGQWATDTQYF

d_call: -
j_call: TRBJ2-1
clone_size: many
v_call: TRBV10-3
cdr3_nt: TGTGCCACCTCAGGGGACGGCTCCTACAATGAGCAGTTCTTC
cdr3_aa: CATSGDGSYNEQFF

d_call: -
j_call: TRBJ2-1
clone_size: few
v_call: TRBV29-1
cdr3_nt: TGCAGCGTGACTAGGTCCAGGGGAGAGCAGTTCTTC
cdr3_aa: CSVTRSRGEQFF

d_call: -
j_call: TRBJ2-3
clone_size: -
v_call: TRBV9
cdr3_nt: TGTGCCAGCAGCGTAGCTACTAGTTCGTTTGGTCATGCGCAGTATTTT
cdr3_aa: CASSVATSSFGHAQYF

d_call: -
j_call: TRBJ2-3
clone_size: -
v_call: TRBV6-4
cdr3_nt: TGTGCCAGCAGTGACGGAGCAGGTTCAGATACGCAGTATTTT
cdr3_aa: CASSDGAGSDTQYF

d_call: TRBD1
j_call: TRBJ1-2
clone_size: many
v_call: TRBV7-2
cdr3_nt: TGTGCCAGCAGCCTAGGGGGCGGGGGCGCGGCTAACTATGGCTACACCTTC
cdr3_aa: CASSLGGGGAANYGYTF

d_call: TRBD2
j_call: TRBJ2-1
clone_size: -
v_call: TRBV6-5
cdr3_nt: TGTGCCAGCAGTTCGTTTAGCGGGAGTAAGAACAATGAGCAGTTCTTC
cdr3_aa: CASSSFSGSKNNEQFF

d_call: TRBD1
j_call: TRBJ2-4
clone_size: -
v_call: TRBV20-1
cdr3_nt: TGCAGTGCTAGAGATCCACCTACAGACAGGGCACTGGGCAAAAACATTCAGTACTTC
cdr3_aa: CSARDPPTDRALGKNIQYF

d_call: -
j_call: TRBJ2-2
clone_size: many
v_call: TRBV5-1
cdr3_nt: TGCGCCAGCAGCTTAACACGGGCCGGGGAGCTGTTTTTT
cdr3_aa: CASSLTRAGELFF

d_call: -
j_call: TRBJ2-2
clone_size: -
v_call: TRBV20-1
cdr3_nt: TGCAGTGCTAGACGAGGAGGGGGCTCCGGGGAGCTGTTTTTT
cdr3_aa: CSARRGGGSGELFF

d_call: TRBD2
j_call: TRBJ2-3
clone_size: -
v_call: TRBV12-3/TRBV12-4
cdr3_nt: TGTGCCAGCAGTCTAGCGGGAGAGCCAGATACGCAGTATTTT
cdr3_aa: CASSLAGEPDTQYF

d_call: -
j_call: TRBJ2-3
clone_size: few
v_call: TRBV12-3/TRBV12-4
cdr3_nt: TGTGCCAGCACCTTAGGGCTAGGGGCTCGGGCGCAGTATTTT
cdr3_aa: CASTLGLGARAQYF

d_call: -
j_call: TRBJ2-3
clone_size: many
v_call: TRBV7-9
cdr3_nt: TGTGCCAGCAGCCCCAAGGTGAAGACTAGCACAGATACGCAGTATTTT
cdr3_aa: CASSPKVKTSTDTQYF

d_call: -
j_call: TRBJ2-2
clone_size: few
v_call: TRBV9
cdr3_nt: TGTGCCAGCAGACTAGCCCAAGGGAACACCGGGGAGCTGTTTTTT
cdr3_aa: CASRLAQGNTGELFF

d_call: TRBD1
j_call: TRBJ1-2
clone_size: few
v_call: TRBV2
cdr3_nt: TGTGCCAGCAGCCCGTTAAGACAGGGAGGATGGGGCTACACCTTC
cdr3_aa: CASSPLRQGGWGYTF

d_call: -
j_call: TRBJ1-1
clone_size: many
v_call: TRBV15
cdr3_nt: TGTGCCACCAGCAGAGGTGGGGGGCAAGGTGAAGCTTTCTTT
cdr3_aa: CATSRGGGQGEAFF

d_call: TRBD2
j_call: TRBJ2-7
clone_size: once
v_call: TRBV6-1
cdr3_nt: TGTGCCAGCGGAGCGGGAGTTAGCTACGAGCAGTACTTC
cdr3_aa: CASGAGVSYEQYF

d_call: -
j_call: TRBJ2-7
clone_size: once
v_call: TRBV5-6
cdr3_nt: TGTGCCAGCAGCTCAACCGGGGGTTACGAGCAGTACTTC
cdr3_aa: CASSSTGGYEQYF

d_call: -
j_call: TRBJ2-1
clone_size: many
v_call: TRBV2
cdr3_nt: TGTGCCAGCAGTCCCTCGGGTAGCAATGAGCAGTTCTTC
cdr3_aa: CASSPSGSNEQFF

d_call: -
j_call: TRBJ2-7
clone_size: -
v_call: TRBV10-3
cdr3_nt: TGTGCCATCAGTGAGCTTACAGGGACCTACGAGCAGTACTTC
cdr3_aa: CAISELTGTYEQYF

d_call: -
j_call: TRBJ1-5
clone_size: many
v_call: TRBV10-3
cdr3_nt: TGTGCCATCAGTGAGTACCAAGATTCCGGGCAGCCCCAGCATTTT
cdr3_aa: CAISEYQDSGQPQHF

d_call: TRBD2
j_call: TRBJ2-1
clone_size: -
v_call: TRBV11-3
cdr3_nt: TGTGCCAGCAGCTATGGGGCAGCGGGGGTGATCGAGCAGTTCTTC
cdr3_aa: CASSYGAAGVIEQFF

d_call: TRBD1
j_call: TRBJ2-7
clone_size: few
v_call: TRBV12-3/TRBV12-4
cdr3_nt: TGTGCCAGCAGTTTTGGGCCGGCAGGGGGTTCCTACGAGCAGTACTTC
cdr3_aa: CASSFGPAGGSYEQYF

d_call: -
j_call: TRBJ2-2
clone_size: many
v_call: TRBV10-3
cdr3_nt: TGTGCCATCTCCAGGGGGGGCACCGGGGAGCTGTTTTTT
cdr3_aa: CAISRGGTGELFF

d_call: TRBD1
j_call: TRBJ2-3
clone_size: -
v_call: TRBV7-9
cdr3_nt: TGTGCCATCAGCCCCGATGGGACAGGGTCGCAGTATTTT
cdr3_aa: CAISPDGTGSQYF

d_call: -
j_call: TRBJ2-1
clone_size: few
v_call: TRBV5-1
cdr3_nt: TGCGCCAGCAGCTTGGCCTTGGGGGCCACCCCATACAATGAGCAGTTCTTC
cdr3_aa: CASSLALGATPYNEQFF

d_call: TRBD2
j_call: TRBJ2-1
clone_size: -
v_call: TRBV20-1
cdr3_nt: TGCAGTGCTAGGGGCTTCGCGGGGGGCTATCACCTCAAAAGCTCCTACAATGAGCAGTTCTTC
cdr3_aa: CSARGFAGGYHLKSSYNEQFF

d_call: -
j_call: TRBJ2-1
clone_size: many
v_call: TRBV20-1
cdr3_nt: TGCAGTGCTAGAGGCGGGACTTACAATGAGCAGTTCTTC
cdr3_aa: CSARGGTYNEQFF

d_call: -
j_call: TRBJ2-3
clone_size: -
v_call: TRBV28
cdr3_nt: TGTGCCAGCAGGGCAGGGACAGATACGCAGTATTTT
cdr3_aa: CASRAGTDTQYF

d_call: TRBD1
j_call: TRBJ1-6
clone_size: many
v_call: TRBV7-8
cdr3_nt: TGTGCCAGCAGCGGGACAGGGGGTAACAATAATTCACCCCTCCACTTT
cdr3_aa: CASSGTGGNNNSPLHF

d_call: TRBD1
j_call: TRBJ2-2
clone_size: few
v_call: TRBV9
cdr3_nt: TGTGCCAGCAGCGTATACGAGGGGACAGGGATGTCCGGGGAGCTGTTTTTT
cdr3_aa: CASSVYEGTGMSGELFF

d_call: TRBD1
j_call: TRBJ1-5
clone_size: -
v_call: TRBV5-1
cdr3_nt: TGCGCCAGCAGCGAACAGGGGGCGCGGAATCAGCCCCAGCATTTT
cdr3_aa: CASSEQGARNQPQHF

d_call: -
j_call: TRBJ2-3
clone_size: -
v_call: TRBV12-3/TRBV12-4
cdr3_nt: TGTGCCAGAAGTTTAGGGCATACGCAGTATTTT
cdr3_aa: CARSLGHTQYF

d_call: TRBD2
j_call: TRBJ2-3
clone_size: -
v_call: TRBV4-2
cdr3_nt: TGTGCCAGCAGCCAAGAATGGACTCCCCGGGGACTAGCGGGGGGATCAGATACGCAGTATTTT
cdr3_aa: CASSQEWTPRGLAGGSDTQYF

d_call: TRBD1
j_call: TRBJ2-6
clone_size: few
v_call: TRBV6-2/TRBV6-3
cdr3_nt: TGTGCCAGCAGCCCCGGACAGGGGATGTCTGGGGCCAACGTCCTGACTTTC
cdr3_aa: CASSPGQGMSGANVLTF

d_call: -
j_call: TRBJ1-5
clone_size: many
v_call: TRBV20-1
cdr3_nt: TGCAGTGCTAGAGAGGGCCAAGTGGGGCCCCAGCATTTT
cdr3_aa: CSAREGQVGPQHF

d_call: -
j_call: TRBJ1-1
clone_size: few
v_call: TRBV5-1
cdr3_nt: TGCGCCAGCAGCTTTCAGGACACTGAAGCTTTCTTT
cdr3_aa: CASSFQDTEAFF

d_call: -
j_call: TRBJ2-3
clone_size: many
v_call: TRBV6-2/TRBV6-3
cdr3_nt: TGTGCCAGCAGTTACTCAAGCGGTGAGATCACAGATACGCAGTATTTT
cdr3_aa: CASSYSSGEITDTQYF

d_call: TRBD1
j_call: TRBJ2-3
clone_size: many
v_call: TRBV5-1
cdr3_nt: TGCGCCAGCAGCTTCGCTGTAAGGACAGGGGGTGGGGATACGCAGTATTTT
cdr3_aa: CASSFAVRTGGGDTQYF

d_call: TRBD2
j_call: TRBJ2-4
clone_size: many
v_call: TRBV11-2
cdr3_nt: TGTGCCAGCAGCAAACTAGCGGGAGGTTCCGACATTCAGTACTTC
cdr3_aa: CASSKLAGGSDIQYF

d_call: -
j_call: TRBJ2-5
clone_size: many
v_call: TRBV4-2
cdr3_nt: TGTGCCAGCAGCCCCGAAGGTCGGGGGACCCAGTACTTC
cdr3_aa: CASSPEGRGTQYF

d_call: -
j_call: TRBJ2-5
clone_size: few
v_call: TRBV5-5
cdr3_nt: TGTGCCAGCAGCTTGGATCCAGAAGAGACCCAGTACTTC
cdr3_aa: CASSLDPEETQYF

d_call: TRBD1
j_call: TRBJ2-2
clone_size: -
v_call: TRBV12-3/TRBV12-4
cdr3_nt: TGTGCCAGCAGTATTGCAGGGGGCGCTAACACCGGGGAGCTGTTTTTT
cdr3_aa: CASSIAGGANTGELFF

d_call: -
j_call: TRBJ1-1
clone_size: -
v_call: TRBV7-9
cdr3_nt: TGTGCCAGCAGCTTACGACGGCCCGTAGCTTTCTTT
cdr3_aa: CASSLRRPVAFF

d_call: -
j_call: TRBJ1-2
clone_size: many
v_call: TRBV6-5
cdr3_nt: TGTGCCAGCTTTAGAGGGGGCTATGGCTACACCTTC
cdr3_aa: CASFRGGYGYTF

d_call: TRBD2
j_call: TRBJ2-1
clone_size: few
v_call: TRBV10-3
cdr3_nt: TGTGCCATCAGGGAACTAGCGGGGTCCTACAATGAGCAGTTCTTC
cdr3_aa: CAIRELAGSYNEQFF

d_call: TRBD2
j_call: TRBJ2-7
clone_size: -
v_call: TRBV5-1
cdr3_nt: TGCGCCACCTCGAAGGAACCAGCGGGGGGGCCTGGCGAGCAGTACTTC
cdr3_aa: CATSKEPAGGPGEQYF

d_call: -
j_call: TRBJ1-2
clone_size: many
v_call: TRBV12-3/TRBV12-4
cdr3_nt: TGTGCCAGCAGTTTGTTGACAGGATATGGCTACACCTTC
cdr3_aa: CASSLLTGYGYTF

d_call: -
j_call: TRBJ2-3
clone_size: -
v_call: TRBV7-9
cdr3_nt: TGTGCCAGCAGCCCTAGTTGGACTACAAGCACAGATACGCAGTATTTT
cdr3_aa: CASSPSWTTSTDTQYF

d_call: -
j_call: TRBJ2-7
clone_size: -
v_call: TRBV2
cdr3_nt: TGTGCCAGCACGACGATTAGCTCCTACGAGCAGTACTTC
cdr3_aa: CASTTISSYEQYF

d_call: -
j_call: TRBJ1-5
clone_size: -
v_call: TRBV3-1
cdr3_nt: TGTGCCAGCAGCCAAGGTTATAATCAGCCCCAGCATTTT
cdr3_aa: CASSQGYNQPQHF

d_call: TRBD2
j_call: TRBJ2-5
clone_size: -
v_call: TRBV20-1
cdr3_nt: TGCAGTGCTAGAGACTCCAGGACTAGCGGGGTTAGGGAGACCCAGTACTTC
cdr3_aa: CSARDSRTSGVRETQYF

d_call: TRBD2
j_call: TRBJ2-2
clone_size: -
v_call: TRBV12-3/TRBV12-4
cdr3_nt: TGTGCCAGCGTACTAGCGGGAGCTCGCACCGGGGAGCTGTTTTTT
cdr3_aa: CASVLAGARTGELFF

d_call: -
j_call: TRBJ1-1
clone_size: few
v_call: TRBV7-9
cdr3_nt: TGTGCCAGCAGCTTAAAGGGGAATGAAGCTTTCTTT
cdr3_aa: CASSLKGNEAFF

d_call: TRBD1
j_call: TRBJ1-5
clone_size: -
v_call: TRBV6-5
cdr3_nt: TGTGCCAGCAGTTCCCGGGACAGTTATAGCAATCAGCCCCAGCATTTT
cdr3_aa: CASSSRDSYSNQPQHF